Below, 22 T cell receptor beta chains from the same sample are listed, as sequenced in a study of T cells in localized non-small cell lung cancer. Sequencing used immunoSEQ multiplex PCR; TCRdb keeps in-frame clones, though not all of them. Of some 130,000 clones in the sample, around 89% were seen once. The input for sequencing was peripheral blood, taken before any cancer treatment. Receptors were obtained from a female donor over 55 with stage I lung adenocarcinoma.

V is TRBV18 and J is TRBJ2-1; 7 bases align to TRBD2. Germline CDR1 is KGHSH and CDR2 is LQKENI. V shed 4 bases and J 4 bases; nucleotides not matched to a gene: 4. The CDR3 consists of 14 residues. The CDR3 nucleotides are TGTGCCAGCTCACTCCCTAGCGGTTACAATGAGCAGTTCTTC. Translating gives CASSLPSGYNEQFF.

The rearrangement links TRBV19 to TRBJ1-4; no firm D call. This CDR3 comprises 13 residues. V lost 5 bases and J 12 bases, leaving 16 bases between the germline ends. Germline CDR1 reads LNHDA; CDR2 reads SQIVND (reference sequence). Here the CDR3 DNA reads TGTGCCAGTAGTGTGGACCGACCATCGGAACTGTTTTTT. It specifies CASSVDRPSELFF.

The CDR3 sequence is CASSYPSGEVFF. The CDR3 region has the DNA TGTGCCAGCAGTTACCCTAGCGGGGAGGTGTTCTTC. The chain uses TRBV6-5 and TRBJ2-1; 9 bases fit TRBD2. CDR1 MNHEY and CDR2 SVGAGI come from the germline V gene. The CDR3 extends over 12 amino acids. V was clipped by 2 bases and J by 15 bases; unmatched bases: 5.

The CDR3 sequence is CASSPSGSKDTGELFF. The CDR3 DNA is TGTGCCAGCAGCCCTAGCGGGAGTAAGGACACCGGGGAGCTGTTTTTT. V and J are TRBV5-4 and TRBJ2-2; 10 bases are a match to TRBD2. Germline V gives CDR1 SGHNT, CDR2 YYREEE (reference sequence). J gave up 3 bases and V 4 bases, and 6 bases lay outside the gene matches. The CDR3 has 16 amino acids.

The chain couples TRBV10-3 to TRBJ2-1; D uncertain. V was cut by 8 bases and J by 5 bases, with 13 bases left in between. Germline V gene data show CDR1 as ENHRY and CDR2 as SYGVKD. The CDR3 spans 13 residues. CDR3 sequence (DNA): TGTGCCATCGGGTCCCTAGGGAACAATGAGCAGTTCTTC. Translated, it gives CAIGSLGNNEQFF.

The chain uses TRBV28 and TRBJ2-3; 15 nucleotides line up with TRBD2. The V gene end was trimmed by 5 bases and the J gene end by 4 bases; junction bases not matched to a gene: 7. The CDR3 runs to 17 residues. Germline V gene lookup returns CDR1 MDHEN and CDR2 SYDVKM. CDR3 protein: CASSVGTSGRLPDTQYF. CDR3 DNA sequence: TGTGCCAGCAGTGTCGGGACTAGCGGGAGGTTACCAGATACGCAGTATTTT.

The chain couples TRBV7-9 to TRBJ2-1, with 9 bases that match TRBD2. In germline, CDR1 is SEHNR, CDR2 FQNEAQ (reference sequence). After removal of 6 bases from V and 6 bases from J, the junction contained 6 bases not matched to a gene. The CDR3 spans 14 residues. The CDR3 sequence: CASRLSGSGNEQFF. CDR3 DNA: TGTGCCAGCAGACTTAGCGGGAGTGGCAATGAGCAGTTCTTC.

The chain combines TRBV5-4 with TRBJ1-2; weak D call: TRBD1 (6 bases). V lost 4 bases, J lost 0 bases, and 25 bases lay in between. This CDR3 has 19 residues. Germline V CDR1 and CDR2: SGHNT, YYREEE (reference sequence). The CDR3 coding sequence is TGTGCCAGCAGCCCCACGGGGGCGACCCCATGGGGTACTAACTATGGCTACACCTTC. This encodes CASSPTGATPWGTNYGYTF. The full variable domain, its missing parts supplied by reference TRBV5-4 and TRBJ1-2, is ETGVTQSPTHLIKTRGQQVTLRCSSQSGHNTVSWYQQALGQGPQFIFQYYREEENGRGNFPPRFSGLQFPNYSSELNVNALELDDSALYLCASSPTGATPWGTNYGYTFGSGTRLTVV.

The chain is built from TRBV5-1 and TRBJ2-7; no firm D call. The length of the CDR3 is 12 residues. Trimming took off 3 bases at V and 3 bases at J, with 7 bases between the two ends. The germline CDR1 and CDR2 sequences are SGHRS and YFSETQ. In nucleotides, the CDR3 is TGCGCCAGCAGCTCGGGCCTCTACGAGCAGTACTTC. It codes for CASSSGLYEQYF.

This clone was recorded only once. The CDR3 coding sequence is TGTGCCAGCAGCTTAGCGGGAGGGCTCCCTACTCGGGAGCAGTACTTC. Protein product: CASSLAGGLPTREQYF. This chain joins TRBV7-2 and TRBJ2-7; the match to TRBD2 covers 7 bases. The J segment lost 7 bases and the V segment lost 0 bases, leaving 12 bases of the junction unmatched. Germline-derived CDR1 and CDR2 are SGHTA and FQGNSA. This CDR3 region has 16 residues.

V and J are TRBV4-1 and TRBJ1-4; 10 bases line up with TRBD1. Trimming removed 0 bases from V and 8 bases from J; junction bases left unmatched: 6. Germline values: CDR1 MGHRA, CDR2 YSYEKL. This CDR3 has 16 amino acids. DNA for the CDR3: TGCGCCAGCAGCCAAGATAGGACAGGGGGAAGCGAAAAACTGTTTTTT. Its protein product is CASSQDRTGGSEKLFF.

The chain carries TRBV5-1 and TRBJ2-7; the match to TRBD1 covers 7 bases. CDR3 size: 16 residues. After removal of 1 base from V and 9 bases from J, the junction contained 16 bases not matched to a gene. CDR1 SGHRS and CDR2 YFSETQ come from the germline V gene. The CDR3 protein is CASSLSGTEPYERQYF. As DNA, the CDR3 is TGCGCCAGCAGCTTGTCCGGGACAGAACCCTACGAGCGGCAGTACTTC.

This chain joins TRBV5-5 and TRBJ1-5; D not resolved. Germline V gene data show CDR1 as SGHKS and CDR2 as YYEKEE (reference sequence). Trimming pared 3 bases from V and 0 bases from J, leaving 4 bases between. The CDR3 runs to 13 residues. The CDR3 reads CASSWSSNQPQHF. The CDR3 bases are TGTGCCAGCAGCTGGTCTAGCAATCAGCCCCAGCATTTT.

This chain's CDR3 is CASSIQQGYQPQHF. CDR3 bases: TGTGCCAGTAGTATACAACAGGGGTATCAGCCCCAGCATTTT. This sequence joins TRBV19 and TRBJ1-5, with 7 bases identical to TRBD1. Germline-derived CDR1 and CDR2 are LNHDA and SQIVND (reference sequence). The V gene end was trimmed by 2 bases and the J gene end by 5 bases; junction bases not matched to a gene: 3. There are 14 residues in the CDR3.

The rearrangement joins TRBV27 to TRBJ2-3, with 9 positions matching TRBD1. V gave up 6 bases and J gave up 3 bases; unmatched junction bases: 4. Per the germline V gene, CDR1 is MNHEY and CDR2 is SMNVEV (reference sequence). CDR3 length: 14 amino acids. In DNA, the CDR3 is TGTGCCAGCAGAAGACAGGGGGGTACAGATACGCAGTATTTT. It yields the protein CASRRQGGTDTQYF.

The chain uses TRBV29-1 and TRBJ2-7; 8 nucleotides agree with TRBD1. The trim removed 6 bases at V and 3 bases at J, leaving 10 bases unmatched. The CDR3 runs 14 residues. Looked up from germline, CDR1 is SQVTM and CDR2 is ANQGSEA. The CDR3 region is CSVCQDRDFYEQYF. The CDR3 DNA sequence: TGCAGCGTGTGTCAGGACAGGGACTTCTACGAGCAGTACTTC.

This rearrangement joins TRBV5-4 to TRBJ2-2, with D possibly being TRBD1 or TRBD2 (5 bases each). Germline lookup yields CDR1 SGHNT and CDR2 YYREEE (reference sequence). The CDR3 has 16 residues. V was pared by 4 bases and J by 1 base, with 14 bases between. CDR3: CASSTRDGKNTGELFF. CDR3 sequence (DNA): TGTGCCAGCAGCACCCGGGACGGTAAGAACACCGGGGAGCTGTTTTTT.

This rearrangement joins TRBV28 to TRBJ2-7, with D perhaps TRBD1 (6 bases). The CDR3 is made up of 15 amino acids. Germline V CDR1 and CDR2: MDHEN, SYDVKM. V was cut by 5 bases and J by 3 bases, with 17 bases left in between. CDR3 sequence reads: CASSRIPGVNYEQYF. CDR3 nucleotides: TGTGCCAGCAGTCGAATTCCAGGGGTCAACTACGAGCAGTACTTC.

The chain is built from TRBV5-4 and TRBJ2-6; TRBD1 aligns across 9 bases. Germline assignment: CDR1 SGHNT and CDR2 YYREEE (reference sequence). The CDR3 sequence is 17 residues long. J gave up 2 bases and V 2 bases, and 5 bases lay outside the gene matches. The DNA for the CDR3 is TGTGCCAGCAGCTTTAGACAGGGGGTAACTGGGGCCAACGTCCTGACTTTC. Protein product: CASSFRQGVTGANVLTF. Supplemented by reference TRBV5-4 and TRBJ2-6, the full variable domain reads ETGVTQSPTHLIKTRGQQVTLRCSSQSGHNTVSWYQQALGQGPQFIFQYYREEENGRGNFPPRFSGLQFPNYSSELNVNALELDDSALYLCASSFRQGVTGANVLTFGAGSRLTVL.

The chain has TRBV7-8 and TRBJ1-2, with D possibly TRBD1 on 5 matching bases. This CDR3 spans 12 amino acids. Germline values: CDR1 SGHVS, CDR2 FQNEAQ. V shed 4 bases and J shed 5 bases, with 8 bases lying between them. This CDR3 reads CASSSGGYGYTF. Here the CDR3 DNA reads TGTGCCAGCAGCTCGGGGGGATATGGCTACACCTTC. Full variable domain (remainder filled in from reference TRBV7-8 and TRBJ1-2): GAGVSQSPRYKVAKRGQDVALRCDPISGHVSLFWYQQALGQGPEFLTYFQNEAQLDKSGLPSDRFFAERPEGSVSTLKIQRTQQEDSAVYLCASSSGGYGYTFGSGTRLTVV.

The genes are TRBV28 and TRBJ1-2, with 8 bases aligning to TRBD1. The germline V gene has CDR1 MDHEN and CDR2 SYDVKM. The CDR3 contains 19 residues. The V gene end was trimmed by 7 bases and the J gene end by 4 bases; junction bases not matched to a gene: 23. CDR3 nucleotide sequence: TGTGCCAGCAAAACGGTTGGGAGGGCAGGGGGCCTCCTATTCTATGGCTACACCTTC. Encoded protein: CASKTVGRAGGLLFYGYTF.

This chain joins TRBV6-6 and TRBJ1-2; 7 bases map to TRBD1. This CDR3 has 15 residues. V lost 2 bases to trimming and J lost 3 bases; unmatched junction nucleotides: 6. Germline V gene data show CDR1 as MNHNY and CDR2 as SVGAGI (reference sequence). CDR3 loop: CASSYPGRGYYGYTF. CDR3 DNA sequence: TGTGCCAGCAGTTACCCCGGCAGGGGGTACTATGGCTACACCTTC.